This T cell receptor beta chain was obtained from a study of blood T cell repertoires in COVID-19. Original handling: Reference gene primer amplification yielded estimated nucleated cell counts. Clones were sequenced by immunoSEQ multiplex PCR, and TCRdb holds only the in-frame ones, with some missing. The V and J calls and clone size come from that table; D and trimming were worked out from the DNA. This table holds about 220,000 clones, approximately 80% found once. CDR1 and CDR2 from the germline V gene are SGHVS and FQNEAQ. The germline V and J ends were trimmed by 2 bases and 6 bases, with 5 bases remaining between them. This CDR3 contains 12 residues.

Input material: peripheral blood. The source is a human donor in a cohort sampled during active COVID-19. The V call is TRBV7-8, the J call TRBJ2-1; D is unresolved. This CDR3 is CASSLSFNEQFF. The CDR3 coding sequence is TGTGCCAGCAGCTTATCGTTCAATGAGCAGTTCTTC.